A selection of T cell receptor beta chains follows, all from one sample in a study of blood T cell repertoires in COVID-19. Only in-frame clones appear in the TCRdb table, and some are missing; sequencing was by immunoSEQ multiplex PCR. Among about 180,000 clones listed, about 80% were seen once. Sequencing input: peripheral blood. The receptors here all came from a human donor in a cohort sampled during active COVID-19. The CDR3 runs from the conserved cysteine through the conserved F or W. Fields, in order: clone size, J gene, D gene, V gene, CDR3 protein, CDR3 DNA. The D gene is left open where the match is weak. Rows may omit the clone size; those that give it use once, few, many or a size class.

abundance: once
j_gene: TRBJ1-6
d_gene: TRBD1
v_gene: TRBV19
CDR3aa: CASSIGTGLNSPLHF
CDR3nt: TGTGCCAGTAGTATCGGGACAGGGCTTAATTCACCCCTCCACTTT

abundance: .
j_gene: TRBJ2-1
d_gene: .
v_gene: TRBV19
CDR3aa: CASSWAGQSSYNEQFF
CDR3nt: TGTGCCAGTAGTTGGGCGGGGCAGAGCTCCTACAATGAGCAGTTCTTC

abundance: .
j_gene: TRBJ2-7
d_gene: .
v_gene: TRBV21-1
CDR3aa: CASSQRKLAGVYEQYF
CDR3nt: TGTGCCAGCAGCCAAAGGAAGCTAGCGGGGGTCTACGAGCAGTACTTC

abundance: .
j_gene: TRBJ2-1
d_gene: TRBD1
v_gene: TRBV18
CDR3aa: CASSQGASEQFF
CDR3nt: TGTGCCAGCTCACAGGGGGCTAGTGAGCAGTTCTTC

abundance: once
j_gene: TRBJ2-7
d_gene: .
v_gene: TRBV5-1
CDR3aa: CASSLEEKSAQYF
CDR3nt: TGCGCCAGCAGCTTGGAGGAGAAGTCGGCGCAGTACTTC

abundance: .
j_gene: TRBJ2-7
d_gene: .
v_gene: TRBV5-4
CDR3aa: CASSLEGARDEQYF
CDR3nt: TGTGCCAGCAGCTTGGAAGGGGCTCGCGACGAGCAGTACTTC

abundance: .
j_gene: TRBJ1-3
d_gene: .
v_gene: TRBV7-8
CDR3aa: CASSLGAGTGNTIYF
CDR3nt: TGTGCCAGCAGCTTAGGGGCAGGGACAGGAAACACCATATATTTT

abundance: .
j_gene: TRBJ2-5
d_gene: TRBD2
v_gene: TRBV28
CDR3aa: CASSGGVQETQYF
CDR3nt: TGTGCCAGCAGCGGGGGGGTGCAGGAGACCCAGTACTTC

abundance: .
j_gene: TRBJ2-7
d_gene: TRBD1
v_gene: TRBV11-2
CDR3aa: CASSLYRTGGYEQYF
CDR3nt: TGTGCCAGCAGCCTCTATCGGACAGGAGGCTACGAGCAGTACTTC

abundance: .
j_gene: TRBJ2-5
d_gene: TRBD2
v_gene: TRBV6-5
CDR3aa: CASMTRRGNQETQYF
CDR3nt: TGTGCCAGCATGACTAGGCGGGGGAACCAAGAGACCCAGTACTTC

abundance: once
j_gene: TRBJ2-7
d_gene: TRBD1
v_gene: TRBV3-1/TRBV3-2
CDR3aa: CASSTGQGADEQYF
CDR3nt: TGTGCCAGCAGCACCGGACAGGGGGCCGACGAGCAGTACTTC

abundance: .
j_gene: TRBJ1-1
d_gene: TRBD1
v_gene: TRBV18
CDR3aa: CASSPSGQDPNTEAFF
CDR3nt: TGTGCCAGCTCACCATCGGGACAGGATCCTAACACTGAAGCTTTCTTT

abundance: .
j_gene: TRBJ2-7
d_gene: .
v_gene: TRBV4-1
CDR3aa: CASSQRWTRDNNYEQYF
CDR3nt: TGCGCCAGCAGCCAACGTTGGACTCGGGACAACAACTACGAGCAGTACTTC

abundance: .
j_gene: TRBJ1-2
d_gene: .
v_gene: TRBV5-4
CDR3aa: CASSQNDIGGLLYGYTF
CDR3nt: TGTGCCAGCAGCCAGAACGATATAGGGGGATTGCTTTATGGCTACACCTTC

abundance: .
j_gene: TRBJ2-5
d_gene: .
v_gene: TRBV5-1
CDR3aa: CASSLETQETQYF
CDR3nt: TGCGCCAGCAGCTTGGAGACTCAAGAGACCCAGTACTTC

abundance: .
j_gene: TRBJ1-3
d_gene: TRBD1
v_gene: TRBV5-4
CDR3aa: CASSVTGVRNTIYF
CDR3nt: TGTGCCAGCAGCGTGACAGGGGTTAGAAACACCATATATTTT

abundance: .
j_gene: TRBJ1-2
d_gene: .
v_gene: TRBV5-6
CDR3aa: CASMLGNVYGYTF
CDR3nt: TGTGCCAGCATGCTCGGTAACGTCTATGGCTACACCTTC

abundance: .
j_gene: TRBJ2-2
d_gene: .
v_gene: TRBV27
CDR3aa: CASSLSYTGELFF
CDR3nt: TGTGCCAGCAGTTTATCCTATACCGGGGAGCTGTTTTTT

abundance: .
j_gene: TRBJ1-5
d_gene: TRBD1
v_gene: TRBV7-8
CDR3aa: CASSLGSRQGRQPQHF
CDR3nt: TGTGCCAGCAGCTTAGGATCGAGACAGGGACGGCAGCCCCAGCATTTT

abundance: .
j_gene: TRBJ2-7
d_gene: .
v_gene: TRBV5-4
CDR3aa: CASSWGGGLYEQYF
CDR3nt: TGTGCCAGCAGCTGGGGAGGGGGTTTATACGAGCAGTACTTC

abundance: .
j_gene: TRBJ1-1
d_gene: .
v_gene: TRBV7-9
CDR3aa: CASSRRSGSAEAFF
CDR3nt: TGTGCCAGCAGCCGACGATCGGGGAGCGCTGAAGCTTTCTTT

abundance: .
j_gene: TRBJ2-3
d_gene: TRBD1
v_gene: TRBV6-5
CDR3aa: CASSYLEGQGSDTQYF
CDR3nt: TGTGCCAGCAGTTACCTCGAAGGACAGGGGTCAGATACGCAGTATTTT

abundance: .
j_gene: TRBJ2-3
d_gene: TRBD1
v_gene: TRBV28
CDR3aa: CASSFGTGGPSADTQYF
CDR3nt: TGTGCCAGCAGTTTTGGGACAGGGGGTCCGAGCGCAGATACGCAGTATTTT

abundance: .
j_gene: TRBJ2-7
d_gene: TRBD1
v_gene: TRBV5-4
CDR3aa: CASSPRDRESYEQYF
CDR3nt: TGTGCCAGCAGCCCCCGGGACAGGGAATCGTACGAGCAGTACTTC

abundance: .
j_gene: TRBJ1-1
d_gene: .
v_gene: TRBV6-5
CDR3aa: CASGRENTEAFF
CDR3nt: TGTGCCAGCGGCAGGGAGAACACTGAAGCTTTCTTT